This entry features one T cell receptor (beta chain) sequence. What it recognizes is unknown. Every immunoSEQ plate was one replicate of a subset's evenly spread DNA. In the authors' workflow: For the immunoSEQ data, sequences were junction-only without quality scores, so filtering differed. Profiled with immunoSEQ multiplex PCR; TCRdb holds only in-frame clones, not every one. V, J and clone size are taken as reported in that table, and D and trimming were inferred from the DNA itself. In the table there are hundreds of thousands of clones, roughly 96% of which are singletons. The data derive from a study of shared clonotypes between healthy human individuals. Whole-study results and caveats: Represented diversity (both genetic and exposure-history) was limited by the small number of donors. Naive subsets, compared against memory subsets, generally had larger estimated richness values.

The receptor comes from a man aged 25-45 years in good health. The sequenced sample consisted of memory CD8+ T cells sorted from blood. Regarding subset: CD45RO+ cells pooled with CCR7-negative TemRA cells.

The CDR3 nucleotides read TGCAGCGGGACAGAAGAGACCCAGTACTTC. Amino acid sequence: CSGTEETQYF. This rearrangement joins TRBV29-1 to TRBJ2-5; the D gene is possibly TRBD1 (6 bases). The CDR3 is 10 amino acids. The V end lost 7 bases, the J end lost 3 bases, and 6 bases lay between the germline ends. Germline CDR1 and CDR2: SQVTM and ANQGSEA.